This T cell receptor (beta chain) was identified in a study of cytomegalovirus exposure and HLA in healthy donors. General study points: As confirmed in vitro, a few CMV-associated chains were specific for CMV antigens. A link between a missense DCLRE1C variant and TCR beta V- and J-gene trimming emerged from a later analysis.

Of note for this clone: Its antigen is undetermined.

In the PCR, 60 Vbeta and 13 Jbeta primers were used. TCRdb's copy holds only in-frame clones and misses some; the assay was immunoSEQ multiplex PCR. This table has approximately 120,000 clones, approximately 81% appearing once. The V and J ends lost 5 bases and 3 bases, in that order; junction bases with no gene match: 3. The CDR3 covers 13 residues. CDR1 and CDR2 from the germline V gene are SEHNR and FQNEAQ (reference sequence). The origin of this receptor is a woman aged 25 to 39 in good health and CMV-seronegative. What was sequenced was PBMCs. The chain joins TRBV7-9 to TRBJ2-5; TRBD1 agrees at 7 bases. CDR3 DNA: TGTGCCAGCAGCCTGGGACAGAAAGAGACCCAGTACTTC. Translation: CASSLGQKETQYF. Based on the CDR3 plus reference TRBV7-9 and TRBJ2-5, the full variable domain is DTGVSQNPRHKITKRGQNVTFRCDPISEHNRLYWYRQTLGQGPEFLTYFQNEAQLEKSRLLSDRFSAERPKGSFSTLEIQRTEQGDSAMYLCASSLGQKETQYFGPGTRLLVL.